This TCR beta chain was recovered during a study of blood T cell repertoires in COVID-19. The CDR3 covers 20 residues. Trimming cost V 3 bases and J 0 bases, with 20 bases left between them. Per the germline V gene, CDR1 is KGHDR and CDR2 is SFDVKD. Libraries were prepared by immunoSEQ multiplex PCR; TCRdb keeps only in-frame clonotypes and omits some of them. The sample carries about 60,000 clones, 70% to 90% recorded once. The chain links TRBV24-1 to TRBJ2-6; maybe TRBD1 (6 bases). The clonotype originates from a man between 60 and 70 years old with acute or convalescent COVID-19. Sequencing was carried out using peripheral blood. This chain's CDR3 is CATSDPRAGDTASGANVLTF. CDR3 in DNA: TGTGCCACCAGTGATCCTAGGGCAGGGGACACCGCCTCTGGGGCCAACGTCCTGACTTTC.